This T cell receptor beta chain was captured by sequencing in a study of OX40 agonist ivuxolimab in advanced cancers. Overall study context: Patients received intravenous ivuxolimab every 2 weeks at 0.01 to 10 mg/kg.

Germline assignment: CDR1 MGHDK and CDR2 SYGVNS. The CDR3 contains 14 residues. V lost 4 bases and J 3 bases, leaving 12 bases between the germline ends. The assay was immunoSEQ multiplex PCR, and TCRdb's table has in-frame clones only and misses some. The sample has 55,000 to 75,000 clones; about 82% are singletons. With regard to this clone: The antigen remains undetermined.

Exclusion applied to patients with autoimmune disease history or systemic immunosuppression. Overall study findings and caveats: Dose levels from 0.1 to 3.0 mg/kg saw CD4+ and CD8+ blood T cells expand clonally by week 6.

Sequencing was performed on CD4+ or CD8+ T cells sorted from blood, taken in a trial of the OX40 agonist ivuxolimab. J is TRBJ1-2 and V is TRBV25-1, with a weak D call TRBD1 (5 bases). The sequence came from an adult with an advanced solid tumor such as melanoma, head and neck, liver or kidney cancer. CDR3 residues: CASSGKQGHYGYTF. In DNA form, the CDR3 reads TGTGCCAGCAGTGGGAAGCAGGGCCACTATGGCTACACCTTC.